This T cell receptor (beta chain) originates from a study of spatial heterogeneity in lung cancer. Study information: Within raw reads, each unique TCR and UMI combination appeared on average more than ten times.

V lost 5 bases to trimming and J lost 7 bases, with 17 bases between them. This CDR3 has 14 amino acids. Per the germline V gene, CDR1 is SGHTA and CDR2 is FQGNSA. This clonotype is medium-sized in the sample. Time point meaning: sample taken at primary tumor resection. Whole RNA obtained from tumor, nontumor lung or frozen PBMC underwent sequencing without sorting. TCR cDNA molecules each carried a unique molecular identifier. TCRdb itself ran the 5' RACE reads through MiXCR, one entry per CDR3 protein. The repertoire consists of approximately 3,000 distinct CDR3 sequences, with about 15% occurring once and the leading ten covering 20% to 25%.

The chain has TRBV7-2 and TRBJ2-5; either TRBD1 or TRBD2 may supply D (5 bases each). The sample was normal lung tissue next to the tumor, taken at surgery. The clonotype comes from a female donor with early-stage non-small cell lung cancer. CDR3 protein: CASSPLLGAGTQYF. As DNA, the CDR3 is TGTGCCAGCAGCCCCTTACTAGGGGCGGGGACCCAGTACTTC.